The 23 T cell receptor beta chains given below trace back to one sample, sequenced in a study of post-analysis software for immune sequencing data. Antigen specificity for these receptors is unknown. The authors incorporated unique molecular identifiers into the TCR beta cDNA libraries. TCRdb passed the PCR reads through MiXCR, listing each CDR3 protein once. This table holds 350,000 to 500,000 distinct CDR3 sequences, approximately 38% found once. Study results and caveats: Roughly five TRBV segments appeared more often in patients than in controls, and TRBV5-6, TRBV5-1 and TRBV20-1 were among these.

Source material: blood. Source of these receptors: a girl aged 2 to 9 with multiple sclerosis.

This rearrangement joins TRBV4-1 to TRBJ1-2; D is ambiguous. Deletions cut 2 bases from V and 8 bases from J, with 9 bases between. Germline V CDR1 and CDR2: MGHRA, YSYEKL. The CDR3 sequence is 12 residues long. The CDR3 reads CASSQILGGYTF. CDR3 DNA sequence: TGCGCCAGCAGCCAAATACTCGGAGGCTACACCTTC.

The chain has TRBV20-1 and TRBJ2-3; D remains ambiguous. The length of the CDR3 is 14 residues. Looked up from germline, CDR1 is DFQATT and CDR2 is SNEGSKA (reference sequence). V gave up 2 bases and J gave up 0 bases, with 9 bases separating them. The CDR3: CSARPRTSTDTQYF. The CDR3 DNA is TGCAGTGCTAGACCGAGAACCAGCACAGATACGCAGTATTTT.

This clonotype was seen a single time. Here the CDR3 reads CASSSSPDRHGTDTQYF. As DNA, the CDR3 is TGTGCCAGCAGCTCTAGTCCGGACAGGCATGGCACAGATACGCAGTATTTT. The chain combines TRBV7-2 with TRBJ2-3, with TRBD1 matching 7 bases. This CDR3 spans 17 amino acids. V lost 4 bases, J lost 1 base, and 11 bases stayed unmatched. Per germline, CDR1 SGHTA and CDR2 FQGNSA.

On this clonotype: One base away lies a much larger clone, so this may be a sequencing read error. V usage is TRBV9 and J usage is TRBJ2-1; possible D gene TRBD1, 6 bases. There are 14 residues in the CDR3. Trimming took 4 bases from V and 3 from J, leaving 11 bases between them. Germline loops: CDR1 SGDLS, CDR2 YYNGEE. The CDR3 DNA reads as TGTGCCAGCAGCCCAGGGGCCCTCTACAATGAGCAGTTCTTC. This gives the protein CASSPGALYNEQFF.

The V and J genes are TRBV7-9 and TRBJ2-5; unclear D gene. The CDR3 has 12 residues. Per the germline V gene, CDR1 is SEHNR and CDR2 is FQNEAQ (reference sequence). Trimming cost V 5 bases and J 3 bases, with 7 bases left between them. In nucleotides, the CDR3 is TGTGCCAGCAGCACGGCTGAAGAGACCCAGTACTTC. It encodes CASSTAEETQYF.

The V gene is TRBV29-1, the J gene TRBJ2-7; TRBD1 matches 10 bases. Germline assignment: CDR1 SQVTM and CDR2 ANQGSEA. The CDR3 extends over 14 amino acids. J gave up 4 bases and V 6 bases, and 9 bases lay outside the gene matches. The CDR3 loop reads CSVEPGQGNYEQYF. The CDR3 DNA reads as TGCAGCGTGGAGCCGGGACAGGGGAATTACGAGCAGTACTTC.

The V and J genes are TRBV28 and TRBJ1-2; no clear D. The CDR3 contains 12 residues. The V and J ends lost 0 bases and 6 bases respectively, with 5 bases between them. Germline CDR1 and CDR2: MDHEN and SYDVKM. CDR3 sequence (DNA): TGTGCCAGCAGTTTATGGACAAATGGCTACACCTTC. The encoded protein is CASSLWTNGYTF.

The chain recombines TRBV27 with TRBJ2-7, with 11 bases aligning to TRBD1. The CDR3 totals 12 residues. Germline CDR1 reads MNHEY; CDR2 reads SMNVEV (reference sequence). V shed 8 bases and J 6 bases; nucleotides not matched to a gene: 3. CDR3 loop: CASRDRGSEQYF. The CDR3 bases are TGTGCCAGCCGGGACAGGGGGAGCGAGCAGTACTTC.

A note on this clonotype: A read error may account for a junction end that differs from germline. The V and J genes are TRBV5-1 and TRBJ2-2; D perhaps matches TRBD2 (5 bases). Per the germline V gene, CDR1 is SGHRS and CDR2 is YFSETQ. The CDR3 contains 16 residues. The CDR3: CASSLIHQDGTGERFF. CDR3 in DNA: TGCGCCAGCAGCTTGATCCACCAGGATGGCACCGGGGAGCGGTTTTTT.

In nucleotides, the CDR3 is TGCAGTGCTACGGGCGACAGGGTACCCTACGAGCAGTACTTC. Protein sequence: CSATGDRVPYEQYF. The chain has TRBV20-1 and TRBJ2-7; TRBD1 aligns across 7 bases. CDR1 is DFQATT, CDR2 SNEGSKA, per germline (reference sequence). Trimming cost V 4 bases and J 2 bases; bases outside gene matches: 8. This CDR3 spans 14 amino acids.

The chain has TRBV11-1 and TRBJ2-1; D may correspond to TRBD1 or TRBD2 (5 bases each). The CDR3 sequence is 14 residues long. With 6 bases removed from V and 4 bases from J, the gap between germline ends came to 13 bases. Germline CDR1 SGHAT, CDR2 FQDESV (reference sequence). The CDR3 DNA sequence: TGTGCCAGCAGACCTGGGGGATCTTACAATGAGCAGTTCTTC. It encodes CASRPGGSYNEQFF.

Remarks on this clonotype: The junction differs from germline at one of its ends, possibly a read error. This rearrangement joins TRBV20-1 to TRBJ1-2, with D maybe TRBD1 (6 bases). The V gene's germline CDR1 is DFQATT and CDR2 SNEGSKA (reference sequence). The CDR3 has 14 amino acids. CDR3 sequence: CSPTQDREDYGYTF. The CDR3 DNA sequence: TGCAGTCCCACCCAGGACAGAGAGGACTACGGCTACACCTTC.

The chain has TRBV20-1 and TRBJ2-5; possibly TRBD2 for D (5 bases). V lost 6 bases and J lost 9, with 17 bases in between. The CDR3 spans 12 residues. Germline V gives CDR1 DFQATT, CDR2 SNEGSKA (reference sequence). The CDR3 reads CSASELLRAQYF. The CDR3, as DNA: TGCAGTGCCAGCGAGCTCCTGAGGGCCCAGTACTTC.

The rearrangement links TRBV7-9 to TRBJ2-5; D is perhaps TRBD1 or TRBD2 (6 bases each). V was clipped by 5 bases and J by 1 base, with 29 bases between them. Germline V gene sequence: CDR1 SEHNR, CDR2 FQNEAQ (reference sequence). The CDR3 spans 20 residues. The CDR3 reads CASSPGHDRIQGGPQETQYF. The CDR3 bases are TGTGCCAGCAGCCCGGGGCACGACAGAATTCAAGGGGGGCCCCAAGAGACCCAGTACTTC.

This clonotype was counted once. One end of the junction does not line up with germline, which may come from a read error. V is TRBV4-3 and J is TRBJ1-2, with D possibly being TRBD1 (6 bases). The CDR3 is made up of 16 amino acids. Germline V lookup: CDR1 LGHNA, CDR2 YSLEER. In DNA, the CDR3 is TGCGCCAGCACTAAGTGCGAGGGGGTTCGTCGGTATGGCCACACCTTC. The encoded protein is CASTKCEGVRRYGHTF.

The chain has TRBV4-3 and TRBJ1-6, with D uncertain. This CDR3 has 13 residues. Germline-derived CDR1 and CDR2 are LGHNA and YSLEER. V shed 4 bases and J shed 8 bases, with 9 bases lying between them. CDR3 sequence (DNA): TGCGCCAGCAGCCCCTCACAGTATTCACCCCTCCACTTT. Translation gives CASSPSQYSPLHF.

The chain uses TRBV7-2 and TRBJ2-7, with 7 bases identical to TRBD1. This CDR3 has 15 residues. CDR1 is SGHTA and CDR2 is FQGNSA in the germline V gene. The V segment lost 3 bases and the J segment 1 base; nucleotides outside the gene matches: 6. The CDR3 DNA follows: TGTGCCAGCAGCTTCACAGGGGTAGCGTCCTACGAGCAGTACTTC. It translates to CASSFTGVASYEQYF.

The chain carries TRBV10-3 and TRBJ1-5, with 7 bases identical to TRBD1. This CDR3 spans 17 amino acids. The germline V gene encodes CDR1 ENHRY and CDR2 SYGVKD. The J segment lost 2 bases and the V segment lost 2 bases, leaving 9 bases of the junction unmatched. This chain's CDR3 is CAISEARQGSGNQPQHF. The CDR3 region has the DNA TGTGCCATCAGTGAGGCCCGACAGGGTTCGGGCAATCAGCCCCAGCATTTT.

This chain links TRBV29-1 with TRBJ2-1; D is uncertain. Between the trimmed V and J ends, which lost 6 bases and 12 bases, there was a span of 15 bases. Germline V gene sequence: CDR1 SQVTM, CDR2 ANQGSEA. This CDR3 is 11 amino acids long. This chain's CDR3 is CSVDHPSGQFF. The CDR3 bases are TGCAGCGTCGATCATCCCTCCGGGCAGTTCTTC.

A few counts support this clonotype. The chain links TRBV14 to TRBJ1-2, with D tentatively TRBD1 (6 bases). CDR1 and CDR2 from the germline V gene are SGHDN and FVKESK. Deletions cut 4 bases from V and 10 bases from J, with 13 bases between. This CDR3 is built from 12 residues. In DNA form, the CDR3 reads TGTGCCAGCAGCCCGGACAGACTCTTCTACACCTTC. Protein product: CASSPDRLFYTF.

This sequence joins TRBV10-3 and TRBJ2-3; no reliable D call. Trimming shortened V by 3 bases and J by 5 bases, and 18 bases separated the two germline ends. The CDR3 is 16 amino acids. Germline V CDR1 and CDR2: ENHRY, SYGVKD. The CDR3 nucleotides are TGTGCCATCAGTGACGCTATGTTTGGGCTCGGAGATACGCAGTATTTT. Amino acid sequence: CAISDAMFGLGDTQYF.

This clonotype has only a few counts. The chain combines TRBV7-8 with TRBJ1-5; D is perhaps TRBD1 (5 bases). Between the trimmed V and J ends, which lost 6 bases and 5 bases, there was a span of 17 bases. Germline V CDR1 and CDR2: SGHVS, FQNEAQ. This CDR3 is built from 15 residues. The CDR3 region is CASSLREGMDQPQHF. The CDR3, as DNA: TGTGCCAGCAGTCTCAGGGAGGGGATGGATCAGCCCCAGCATTTT.

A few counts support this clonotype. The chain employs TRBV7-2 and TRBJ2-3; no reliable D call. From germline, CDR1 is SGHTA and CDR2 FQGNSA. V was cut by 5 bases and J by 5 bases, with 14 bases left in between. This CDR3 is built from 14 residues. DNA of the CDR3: TGTGCCAGCAGCCTAACTTGGACGAGAGATACGCAGTATTTT. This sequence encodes CASSLTWTRDTQYF.